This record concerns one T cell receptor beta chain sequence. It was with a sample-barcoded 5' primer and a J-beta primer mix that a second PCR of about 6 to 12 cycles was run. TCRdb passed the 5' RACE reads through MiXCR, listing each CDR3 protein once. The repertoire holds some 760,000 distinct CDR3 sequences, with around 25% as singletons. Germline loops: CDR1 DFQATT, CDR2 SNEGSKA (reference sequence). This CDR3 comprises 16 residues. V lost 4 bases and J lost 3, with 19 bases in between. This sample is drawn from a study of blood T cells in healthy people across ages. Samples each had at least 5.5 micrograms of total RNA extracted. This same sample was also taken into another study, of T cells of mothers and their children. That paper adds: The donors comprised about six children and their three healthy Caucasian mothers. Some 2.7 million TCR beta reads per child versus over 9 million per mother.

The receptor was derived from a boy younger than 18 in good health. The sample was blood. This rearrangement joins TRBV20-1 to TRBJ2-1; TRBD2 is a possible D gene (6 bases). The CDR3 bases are TGCAGTGCTATTCCTCTAGGGGACTCAGGCTACAATGAGCAGTTCTTC. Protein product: CSAIPLGDSGYNEQFF.